One and the same sample provided the 27 T cell receptor beta chains below, sequenced in a study of blood T cell repertoires in COVID-19. The assay was immunoSEQ multiplex PCR, and TCRdb's table has in-frame clones only and misses some. The table lists roughly 120,000 clones, 60% to 85% of them singletons. Sequencing was done on a sample of peripheral blood. The receptors stem from a man aged 65 to 85 with acute or convalescent COVID-19.

V is TRBV7-2 and J is TRBJ1-5; maybe TRBD1 (6 bases). The CDR3 extends over 14 amino acids. Germline V lookup: CDR1 SGHTA, CDR2 FQGNSA. V was pared by 4 bases and J by 3 bases, with 10 bases between. CDR3 in DNA: TGTGCCAGCAGCTCGGACAGCTCCAATCAGCCCCAGCATTTT. Translation gives CASSSDSSNQPQHF.

The chain uses TRBV7-2 and TRBJ1-6; D is possibly TRBD1 (5 bases). V dropped 1 base and J dropped 9 bases, with 10 bases sitting between them. Germline V gene data show CDR1 as SGHTA and CDR2 as FQGNSA. CDR3 size: 14 residues. The CDR3: CASSLVDQGSPLHF. CDR3 DNA: TGTGCCAGCAGCTTAGTAGATCAGGGTTCACCCCTCCACTTT.

This clone was recorded a few times. V usage is TRBV28 and J usage is TRBJ1-3; 10 nucleotides agree with TRBD1. CDR3 length: 17 amino acids. Unmatched junction bases numbered 10, after V lost 6 bases and J lost 2 bases. Germline assignment: CDR1 MDHEN and CDR2 SYDVKM. The CDR3 bases are TGTGCCAGCAGCGAAGGATCCGGGACAGGGGCTGGAAACACCATATATTTT. Protein sequence: CASSEGSGTGAGNTIYF.

This CDR3 is CASSLRQGAGDTQYF. Written as DNA, the CDR3 is TGTGCCAGCAGCTTAAGACAGGGGGCGGGAGATACGCAGTATTTT. The chain uses TRBV7-2 and TRBJ2-3; TRBD1 matches at 10 bases. This CDR3 comprises 15 residues. Germline V gene lookup returns CDR1 SGHTA and CDR2 FQGNSA. Trimming took 2 bases from V and 5 from J; bases not matched to a gene: 4.

The rearrangement uses TRBV7-2 and TRBJ2-5; 11 bases are a match to TRBD2. J was trimmed by 4 bases and V by 3 bases; bases with no gene match: 1. This CDR3 has 14 residues. Germline V CDR1 and CDR2: SGHTA, FQGNSA. CDR3 nucleotides: TGTGCCAGCAGCTTGACTAGCGGGGCAGAGACCCAGTACTTC. It yields the protein CASSLTSGAETQYF. The complete variable domain, with remaining parts taken from reference TRBV7-2 and TRBJ2-5, reads GAGVSQSPSNKVTEKGKDVELRCDPISGHTALYWYRQSLGQGLEFLIYFQGNSAPDKSGLPSDRFSAERTGGSVSTLTIQRTQQEDSAVYLCASSLTSGAETQYFGPGTRLLVL.

This sequence joins TRBV5-5 and TRBJ2-5, with 9 bases identical to TRBD2. The V and J ends lost 4 bases and 5 bases, in that order; junction bases with no gene match: 15. Per the germline V gene, CDR1 is SGHKS and CDR2 is YYEKEE (reference sequence). The CDR3 totals 17 residues. The CDR3 sequence: CASSKRLREGLGETQYF. The CDR3 bases are TGTGCCAGCAGCAAGAGATTGCGGGAGGGCCTGGGGGAGACCCAGTACTTC.

The rearrangement links TRBV7-9 to TRBJ1-5; tentative D call: TRBD1 (6 bases). There are 15 residues in the CDR3. Trimming left V 1 base short and J 4 bases short, with 11 bases between. The germline CDR1 and CDR2 sequences are SEHNR and FQNEAQ (reference sequence). Here the CDR3 DNA reads TGTGCCAGCAGCTTAGGGCAGGGGAGTAATCAGCCCCAGCATTTT. It specifies CASSLGQGSNQPQHF.

This clone occurred a few times. The genes are TRBV5-1 and TRBJ1-1, with TRBD1 identical over 7 bases. CDR1 is SGHRS and CDR2 is YFSETQ in the germline V gene. Losses at the gene ends were 5 bases for V and 2 bases for J; bases not matched to a gene: 12. The CDR3 has 16 residues. For the CDR3, the DNA is TGCGCCAGCAGAATCTTTCCGGGACAGCCAAACACTGAAGCTTTCTTT. The encoded protein is CASRIFPGQPNTEAFF.

The chain uses TRBV19 and TRBJ2-4, with TRBD2 matching over 13 bases. This CDR3 spans 16 amino acids. CDR1 LNHDA and CDR2 SQIVND come from the germline V gene (reference sequence). After removal of 5 bases from V and 5 bases from J, the junction contained 6 bases not matched to a gene. The CDR3 DNA reads as TGTGCCAGTAGTCTAGGACTAGCGGGAGTCCAAAACATTCAGTACTTC. Translating it yields CASSLGLAGVQNIQYF.

The CDR3 reads CASSRDRGKNIQYF. CDR3 nucleotides: TGTGCCAGCAGCCGGGACAGGGGCAAAAACATTCAGTACTTC. The rearrangement joins TRBV18 to TRBJ2-4; TRBD1 agrees at 10 bases. Per germline, CDR1 KGHSH and CDR2 LQKENI. The CDR3 runs 14 residues. Trimming cost V 8 bases and J 3 bases; bases outside gene matches: 4.

In its sample, this clone was seen a few times. The V gene is TRBV7-2, the J gene TRBJ2-7, with D possibly TRBD2 on 7 matching bases. Germline V gene sequence: CDR1 SGHTA, CDR2 FQGNSA. V shed 4 bases and J shed 6 bases, with 19 bases lying between them. The CDR3 sequence is 15 residues long. The CDR3 sequence: CASSSRGGAGGEQYF. The CDR3 DNA is TGTGCCAGCAGCTCTAGAGGGGGGGCTGGTGGCGAGCAGTACTTC.

The V call is TRBV19, the J call TRBJ1-6; D remains unclear. Looked up from germline, CDR1 is LNHDA and CDR2 is SQIVND (reference sequence). V lost 7 bases to trimming and J lost 0 bases, with 13 bases between them. The CDR3 runs 16 residues. CDR3 region: CASTKGGSSYNSPLHF. In DNA form, the CDR3 reads TGTGCCAGTACCAAGGGAGGGAGCTCCTATAATTCACCCCTCCACTTT.

This clone appeared once. The genes are TRBV7-9 and TRBJ2-7, with TRBD2 identical over 8 bases. The CDR3 has 17 amino acids. V shed 3 bases, J shed 4 bases, and the junction held 14 bases outside the gene matches. In germline, CDR1 is SEHNR, CDR2 FQNEAQ (reference sequence). CDR3 sequence reads: CASSFQDRGLGGYEQYF. Here the CDR3 DNA reads TGTGCCAGCAGCTTCCAGGATCGGGGACTAGGCGGTTACGAGCAGTACTTC.

The chain employs TRBV29-1 and TRBJ1-1; no firm D call. CDR1 is SQVTM, CDR2 ANQGSEA, per germline. The CDR3 sequence is 11 residues long. The ends were cut back, 1 base at V and 10 bases at J, with 10 bases in the middle. DNA of the CDR3: TGCAGCGTTGAAGGCCCTCGGGTAGCTTTCTTT. Protein: CSVEGPRVAFF.

V is TRBV16 and J is TRBJ2-2; D is ambiguous. This CDR3 spans 16 amino acids. Germline V lookup: CDR1 KGHSY, CDR2 FQNENV. V lost 1 base, J lost 0 bases, and 9 bases lay in between. The CDR3 loop is CASSQFIQPNTGELFF. The CDR3 DNA reads TGTGCCAGCAGCCAATTTATACAGCCGAACACCGGGGAGCTGTTTTTT.

The chain is built from TRBV29-1 and TRBJ1-2; D not certain. Trimming took off 4 bases at V and 4 bases at J, with 7 bases between the two ends. The CDR3 spans 11 residues. The germline CDR1 and CDR2 sequences are SQVTM and ANQGSEA. CDR3 DNA: TGCAGCGTTGGCGATTTCTATGGCTACACCTTC. Translating gives CSVGDFYGYTF.

This chain uses TRBV19 with TRBJ1-1, with 10 nucleotides matching TRBD1. The CDR3 has 13 residues. The germline CDR1 and CDR2 sequences are LNHDA and SQIVND (reference sequence). The V and J ends lost 11 bases and 1 base, in that order; junction bases with no gene match: 4. CDR3 bases: TGTGCCTCCGGGACAGGGGAGAACACTGAAGCTTTCTTT. It specifies CASGTGENTEAFF. Full variable domain (outside the CDR3, taken from reference TRBV19 and TRBJ1-1): DGGITQSPKYLFRKEGQNVTLSCEQNLNHDAMYWYRQDPGQGLRLIYYSQIVNDFQKGDIAEGYSVSREKKESFPLTVTSAQKNPTAFYLCASGTGENTEAFFGQGTRLTVV.

The rearrangement uses TRBV5-6 and TRBJ1-5, with unresolved D. V dropped 1 base and J dropped 9 bases, with 23 bases sitting between them. Germline V gene sequence: CDR1 SGHDT, CDR2 YYEEEE. This CDR3 has 17 amino acids. As DNA, the CDR3 is TGTGCCAGCAGCTTGTTTTCTAGTTTGACTACCAGTTGGCCCCAGCATTTT. Translating gives CASSLFSSLTTSWPQHF.

The rearrangement links TRBV6-2 or TRBV6-3 to TRBJ1-1; 7 bases match TRBD1. The CDR3 is 13 residues long. Germline V gene lookup returns CDR1 MNHEY and CDR2 SVGEGT. V shed 5 bases and J 3 bases; nucleotides not matched to a gene: 3. For the CDR3, the DNA is TGTGCCAGCAGTCGACAGGGACACACTGAAGCTTTCTTT. Its translation: CASSRQGHTEAFF.

V is TRBV6-2 or TRBV6-3 and J is TRBJ1-1; 8 bases agree with TRBD1. The CDR3 contains 16 residues. Trimming took 2 bases from V and 5 from J; bases not matched to a gene: 10. Looked up from germline, CDR1 is MNHEY and CDR2 is SVGEGT. The CDR3 bases are TGTGCCAGCAGTTACGGGGATACAGGGGGAGGTACTGAAGCTTTCTTT. As protein: CASSYGDTGGGTEAFF.

The J gene is TRBJ1-6, the V gene TRBV4-3; tentative D call: TRBD1 (5 bases). The V gene's germline CDR1 is LGHNA and CDR2 YSLEER. Trimming removed 4 bases from V and 13 bases from J, with 11 bases in between. The CDR3 contains 12 residues. In DNA form, the CDR3 reads TGCGCCAGCAGCCCCCTCGGGGGGCCCCTCCACTTT. It specifies CASSPLGGPLHF.

V and J are TRBV4-1 and TRBJ1-5; TRBD1 is a possible D gene (6 bases). Germline CDR1 is MGHRA and CDR2 is YSYEKL. The CDR3 covers 14 residues. Trimming removed 0 bases from V and 7 bases from J, with 10 bases in between. CDR3 DNA sequence: TGCGCCAGCAGCCAAGACCACAGGGACCAGCCCCAGCATTTT. Its translation is CASSQDHRDQPQHF.

The chain is built from TRBV9 and TRBJ1-6; TRBD1 matches 7 bases. V dropped 1 base and J dropped 9; count of bases not matched to a gene: 7. Germline loops: CDR1 SGDLS, CDR2 YYNGEE. The CDR3 totals 15 residues. Here the CDR3 DNA reads TGTGCCAGCAGCGTAAGTGAGACAGGGACTTCACCCCTCCACTTT. Protein sequence: CASSVSETGTSPLHF.

The chain has TRBV11-2 and TRBJ2-3; D may be TRBD2 (6 bases). CDR3 size: 15 residues. Trimming cost V 5 bases and J 1 base, with 13 bases left between them. Germline CDR1 and CDR2: SGHAT and FQNNGV. For the CDR3, the DNA is TGTGCCAGCAGCCGAATGGGACTCGGCACAGATACGCAGTATTTT. It specifies CASSRMGLGTDTQYF.

This chain uses TRBV6-5 with TRBJ2-1; 9 bases align to TRBD2. Losses at the gene ends were 5 bases for V and 8 bases for J; bases not matched to a gene: 4. The CDR3 runs to 13 residues. Germline-derived CDR1 and CDR2 are MNHEY and SVGAGI. The CDR3 reads CASSKGLAHEQFF. The CDR3 coding sequence is TGTGCCAGCAGTAAGGGACTAGCACATGAGCAGTTCTTC.

The rearrangement uses TRBV28 and TRBJ2-5, with D possibly matching TRBD2 (6 bases). Germline CDR1 MDHEN, CDR2 SYDVKM. Trimming cost V 3 bases and J 2 bases, with 10 bases left between them. CDR3 length: 14 amino acids. The CDR3 spells CASSLSGVQETQYF. The CDR3 nucleotides read TGTGCCAGCAGTTTGTCGGGGGTTCAAGAGACCCAGTACTTC.

The genes are TRBV28 and TRBJ2-3; weak D call: TRBD1 (6 bases). Germline CDR1 reads MDHEN; CDR2 reads SYDVKM. Trimming cost V 1 base and J 2 bases, with 13 bases left between them. The CDR3 contains 16 residues. The CDR3 sequence: CASSLYRVAITDTQYF. For the CDR3, the DNA is TGTGCCAGCAGTTTATACAGGGTGGCTATCACAGATACGCAGTATTTT. The full variable domain, with the rest looked up from reference TRBV28 and TRBJ2-3, is DVKVTQSSRYLVKRTGEKVFLECVQDMDHENMFWYRQDPGLGLRLIYFSYDVKMKEKGDIPEGYSVSREKKERFSLILESASTNQTSMYLCASSLYRVAITDTQYFGPGTRLTVL.